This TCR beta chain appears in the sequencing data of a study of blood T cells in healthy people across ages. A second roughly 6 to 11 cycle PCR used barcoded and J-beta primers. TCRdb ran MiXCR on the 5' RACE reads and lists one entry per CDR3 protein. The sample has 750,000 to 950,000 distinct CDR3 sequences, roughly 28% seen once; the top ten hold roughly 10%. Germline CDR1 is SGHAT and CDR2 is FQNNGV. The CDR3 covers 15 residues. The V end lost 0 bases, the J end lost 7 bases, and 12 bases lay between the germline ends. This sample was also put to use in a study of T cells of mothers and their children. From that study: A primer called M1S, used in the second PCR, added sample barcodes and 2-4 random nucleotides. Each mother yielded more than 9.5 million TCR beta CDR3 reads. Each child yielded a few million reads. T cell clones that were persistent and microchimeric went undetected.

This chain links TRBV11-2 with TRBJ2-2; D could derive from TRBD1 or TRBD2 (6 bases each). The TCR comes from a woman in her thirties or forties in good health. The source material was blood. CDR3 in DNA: TGTGCCAGCAGCTTAGAAGGGGGGCTTGACGGGGAGCTGTTTTTT. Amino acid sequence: CASSLEGGLDGELFF.